Presented here are 27 T cell receptor beta chains from one specimen sequenced in a study of blood T cell repertoires in COVID-19. The table came from immunoSEQ multiplex PCR; TCRdb's copy has only in-frame clones and leaves some out. In the table there are about 120,000 clones, over 60% of which are singletons. The sample comprised peripheral blood. The receptor set was obtained from a human donor in a cohort sampled during active COVID-19.

The rearrangement joins TRBV25-1 to TRBJ1-6, with 8 bases lining up with TRBD1. V shed 2 bases and J 9 bases; nucleotides not matched to a gene: 3. CDR3 length equals 14 residues. CDR1 is MGHDK, CDR2 SYGVNS, per germline. CDR3 in DNA: TGTGCCAGCAGTGAAGGGCAGGGGGCTTCACCCCTCCACTTT. Translation: CASSEGQGASPLHF.

This chain connects TRBV20-1 to TRBJ1-2; TRBD1 aligns across 8 bases. Trimming removed 3 bases from V and 6 bases from J; junction bases left unmatched: 6. This CDR3 region has 13 residues. The germline CDR1 and CDR2 sequences are DFQATT and SNEGSKA (reference sequence). In DNA, the CDR3 is TGCAGTGCTAGTGGCGGACAGGGAAATGGCTACACCTTC. Residues: CSASGGQGNGYTF.

The chain employs TRBV5-6 and TRBJ1-5, with D unresolved. The V end was cut by 4 bases, the J end by 7 bases, with 12 bases between. The CDR3 is 13 amino acids. The germline gives CDR1 SGHDT, CDR2 YYEEEE. The DNA for the CDR3 is TGTGCCAGCAGCACAATTTCGGGGCAGCCCCAGCATTTT. It codes for CASSTISGQPQHF. Variable domain in full (rest from reference TRBV5-6 and TRBJ1-5): DAGVTQSPTHLIKTRGQQVTLRCSPKSGHDTVSWYQQALGQGPQFIFQYYEEEERQRGNFPDRFSGHQFPNYSSELNVNALLLGDSALYLCASSTISGQPQHFGDGTRLSIL.

This chain connects TRBV5-1 to TRBJ1-1; tentatively, D is TRBD1 (5 bases). Germline V gene sequence: CDR1 SGHRS, CDR2 YFSETQ. CDR3 length: 15 amino acids. Trimming removed 4 bases at V and 3 bases at J, with 16 bases between. CDR3 bases: TGCGCCAGCAGCCCTAGACAGCTCCCGGACACTGAAGCTTTCTTT. As protein: CASSPRQLPDTEAFF.

The chain carries TRBV18 and TRBJ1-4; D gene unclear. CDR1 is KGHSH and CDR2 is LQKENI in the germline V gene. The germline V and J ends were trimmed by 2 bases and 7 bases, with 8 bases remaining between them. CDR3 size: 13 residues. CDR3 loop: CASSPGSGEKLFF. The CDR3 region has the DNA TGTGCCAGCTCACCAGGGAGTGGTGAAAAACTGTTTTTT.

The rearrangement uses TRBV12-3 or TRBV12-4 and TRBJ2-7; D perhaps matches TRBD2 (5 bases). Trimming stripped 5 bases from V and 6 bases from J, with 14 bases between. The CDR3 runs to 13 residues. CDR3 amino acids: CASSLASRGEQYF. CDR3 nucleotide sequence: TGTGCCAGCAGTCTTGCTAGCCGGGGCGAGCAGTACTTC.

This chain connects TRBV19 to TRBJ1-2; 8 nucleotides agree with TRBD1. The CDR3 contains 16 residues. Unmatched junction bases numbered 10, after V lost 3 bases and J lost 4 bases. CDR1 and CDR2 from the germline V gene are LNHDA and SQIVND (reference sequence). In nucleotides, the CDR3 is TGTGCCAGTAGTATCCCTGGACAGGGTGGAAGCTATGGCTACACCTTC. Residues: CASSIPGQGGSYGYTF.

The rearrangement links TRBV3-1 (or the pseudogene TRBV3-2) to TRBJ2-5, with TRBD1 matching over 10 bases. The CDR3 is made up of 13 amino acids. Germline V gene data show CDR1 as LGHDT and CDR2 as YNNKEL (reference sequence). Trimming cost V 9 bases and J 4 bases; bases outside gene matches: 5. CDR3 bases: TGTGCCAGTAAGACAGGGGGCACAGAGACCCAGTACTTC. This codes for CASKTGGTETQYF.

The J gene is TRBJ2-7, the V gene TRBV19, with a possible D match to TRBD2 (6 bases). Germline loops: CDR1 LNHDA, CDR2 SQIVND (reference sequence). This CDR3 has 13 amino acids. Trimming took 10 bases from V and 1 from J, leaving 14 bases between them. The CDR3 here is CATAPGTSYEQYF. For the CDR3, the DNA is TGTGCCACGGCGCCGGGGACTTCCTACGAGCAGTACTTC.

Points on this clone: Other DNA sequences from this sample encode an identical CDR3 as well. The rearrangement uses TRBV7-2 and TRBJ2-7; the match to TRBD2 covers 9 bases. The CDR3 is made up of 16 amino acids. Germline lookup yields CDR1 SGHTA and CDR2 FQGNSA. V dropped 6 bases and J dropped 1; count of bases not matched to a gene: 10. The CDR3 DNA reads TGTGCCAGCAGTTGGGGAGGCGGGGGGGCGTCCTACGAGCAGTACTTC. Translation gives CASSWGGGGASYEQYF.

The chain links TRBV9 to TRBJ2-7, with unresolved D. The CDR3 extends over 14 amino acids. From germline, CDR1 is SGDLS and CDR2 YYNGEE. Trimming took off 0 bases at V and 1 base at J, with 8 bases between the two ends. The CDR3 region has the DNA TGTGCCAGCAGCGTAGTTCCAGATTCCTACGAGCAGTACTTC. Translated: CASSVVPDSYEQYF.

V usage is TRBV28 and J usage is TRBJ1-2, with 8 bases lining up with TRBD1. The length of the CDR3 is 15 residues. V lost 6 bases, J lost 4 bases, and 10 bases stayed unmatched. Germline CDR1 reads MDHEN; CDR2 reads SYDVKM. The CDR3 DNA sequence: TGTGCCAGCAGGCTCGACAGGGGAACGGGCTATGGCTACACCTTC. It translates to CASRLDRGTGYGYTF.

The chain employs TRBV7-9 and TRBJ1-2; 12 nucleotides match TRBD1. This CDR3 region has 15 residues. V shed 1 base, J shed 7 bases, and the junction held 4 bases outside the gene matches. The germline V gene has CDR1 SEHNR and CDR2 FQNEAQ (reference sequence). DNA of the CDR3: TGTGCCAGCAGCTTAGTAGGGACAGGGGGCTCTGGCTACACCTTC. Translating it yields CASSLVGTGGSGYTF.

This rearrangement joins TRBV11-3 to TRBJ2-7, with TRBD2 identical over 11 bases. Germline V gene sequence: CDR1 SGHNT, CDR2 YENEEA. Germline trimming cut 4 bases from V and 4 bases from J; bases unmatched to any gene: 21. There are 20 residues in the CDR3. CDR3 region: CASSSGGEIAGGPAYYEQYF. CDR3 nucleotides: TGTGCCAGCAGCTCAGGTGGCGAGATAGCGGGAGGGCCGGCCTATTACGAGCAGTACTTC.

This chain links TRBV7-9 with TRBJ1-4; TRBD1 might be the D (6 bases). There are 19 residues in the CDR3. Germline loops: CDR1 SEHNR, CDR2 FQNEAQ (reference sequence). Trimming took off 5 bases at V and 5 bases at J, with 27 bases between the two ends. The CDR3 spells CASSISLLLTGRTNEKLFF. DNA of the CDR3: TGTGCCAGCAGCATTTCCCTCCTCCTAACAGGGCGCACAAATGAAAAACTGTTTTTT.

CDR3 sequence reads: CATSRDPAGGEAFF. CDR3 nucleotides: TGTGCCACCAGCAGAGATCCGGCCGGGGGTGAAGCTTTCTTT. This chain links TRBV15 with TRBJ1-1; D is perhaps TRBD1 (5 bases). This CDR3 has 14 residues. The germline V gene encodes CDR1 LNHNV and CDR2 YYDKDF (reference sequence). V was cut by 0 bases and J by 7 bases, with 12 bases left in between.

CDR3 DNA: TGTGCCAGTAGTATAGAAGGACAGGGGGCCTACGAGCAGTACTTC. It is translated as CASSIEGQGAYEQYF. The rearrangement uses TRBV19 and TRBJ2-7; 10 nucleotides line up with TRBD1. This CDR3 region has 15 residues. Germline loops: CDR1 LNHDA, CDR2 SQIVND (reference sequence). The V and J ends lost 0 bases and 2 bases, in that order; junction bases with no gene match: 1.

This chain links TRBV6-5 with TRBJ2-7; D remains ambiguous. Trimming shortened V by 5 bases and J by 6 bases, and 8 bases separated the two germline ends. The CDR3 is 11 residues long. Germline V gene data show CDR1 as MNHEY and CDR2 as SVGAGI. This chain's CDR3 is CASSRSGEQYF. The CDR3 nucleotides read TGTGCCAGCAGTCGCTCGGGCGAGCAGTACTTC.

The genes are TRBV28 and TRBJ1-5, with 7 bases fitting TRBD1. The CDR3 is made up of 16 amino acids. V was pared by 5 bases and J by 2 bases, with 9 bases of the junction left unmatched. The germline V gene encodes CDR1 MDHEN and CDR2 SYDVKM. The CDR3, as DNA: TGTGCCAGCAGTCCCCCAGGGGGTCGTGGCAATCAGCCCCAGCATTTT. Protein: CASSPPGGRGNQPQHF. The complete variable domain, with remaining parts taken from reference TRBV28 and TRBJ1-5, reads DVKVTQSSRYLVKRTGEKVFLECVQDMDHENMFWYRQDPGLGLRLIYFSYDVKMKEKGDIPEGYSVSREKKERFSLILESASTNQTSMYLCASSPPGGRGNQPQHFGDGTRLSIL.

The V and J genes are TRBV30 and TRBJ2-7; 8 positions match TRBD1. Trimming removed 3 bases from V and 6 bases from J; junction bases left unmatched: 16. Germline V gene sequence: CDR1 GTSNPN, CDR2 SVGIG (reference sequence). The CDR3 extends over 16 amino acids. This CDR3 reads CAWSSPRTGPRGEQYF. DNA for the CDR3: TGTGCCTGGAGCTCCCCTAGGACAGGGCCAAGGGGCGAGCAGTACTTC.

This clone was recorded once. The rearrangement links TRBV19 to TRBJ1-1; 7 bases match TRBD1. Germline trimming cut 5 bases from V and 3 bases from J; bases unmatched to any gene: 9. CDR3 length equals 15 residues. CDR1 is LNHDA and CDR2 is SQIVND in the germline V gene (reference sequence). CDR3 coding DNA: TGTGCCAGTAGTCCTAGTCCCGGGACAGACACTGAAGCTTTCTTT. This sequence encodes CASSPSPGTDTEAFF.

The V and J genes are TRBV10-3 and TRBJ2-7, with a tentative D call TRBD1 (6 bases). CDR1 is ENHRY, CDR2 SYGVKD, per germline. V shed 6 bases and J shed 4 bases, with 13 bases lying between them. The CDR3 extends over 13 amino acids. The CDR3 loop is CAISRDTSYEQYF. The CDR3 DNA is TGTGCCATCAGCCGGGACACATCGTACGAGCAGTACTTC.

CDR3 DNA: TGTGCCAGCAGCTTAAGGGGCGCGGATCAGCCCCAGCATTTT. Protein sequence: CASSLRGADQPQHF. The V call is TRBV5-8, the J call TRBJ1-5; TRBD1 might be the D (5 bases). Trimming removed 2 bases at V and 5 bases at J, with 11 bases between. This CDR3 is 14 amino acids long. Germline V gene lookup returns CDR1 SGHTS and CDR2 YDEGEE.

The chain combines TRBV11-2 with TRBJ2-5; 14 bases fit TRBD2. This CDR3 comprises 17 residues. CDR1 is SGHAT, CDR2 FQNNGV, per germline. V trimming: 2 bases; J trimming: 5 bases; junction bases outside the gene matches: 7. The CDR3 DNA is TGTGCCAGCAGCTTAAACTCCGGACTAGCGGGGGGTGAGACCCAGTACTTC. It yields the protein CASSLNSGLAGGETQYF.

The chain links TRBV10-3 to TRBJ1-4; D is unclear. Trimming took 3 bases from V and 5 from J, leaving 10 bases between them. Germline assignment: CDR1 ENHRY and CDR2 SYGVKD. This CDR3 is 14 amino acids long. In DNA form, the CDR3 reads TGTGCCATCAGTGAAGGAGGGAGGAATGAAAAACTGTTTTTT. The encoded protein is CAISEGGRNEKLFF.

In DNA, the CDR3 is TGTGCCAGCAGTCCCGGAGAGACCCAGTACTTC. Protein sequence: CASSPGETQYF. The chain combines TRBV28 with TRBJ2-5; D is undetermined. Germline loops: CDR1 MDHEN, CDR2 SYDVKM. V was cut by 5 bases and J by 4 bases, with 5 bases left in between. The CDR3 runs 11 residues.

The chain joins TRBV3-1 (or the pseudogene TRBV3-2) to TRBJ1-5; D uncertain. V was trimmed by 1 base and J by 4 bases, leaving 2 bases between them. In germline, CDR1 is LGHDT, CDR2 YNNKEL (reference sequence). The CDR3 extends over 12 amino acids. The CDR3 DNA reads as TGTGCCAGCAGCCAAGCAAATCAGCCCCAGCATTTT. Its translation: CASSQANQPQHF.